Included here is one T cell receptor beta chain sequence, with context. These data are taken from a study of control samples from healthy donors and cancer patients. Method: immunoSEQ multiplex PCR; TCRdb's copy keeps in-frame clones and lacks some. This sample carries approximately 70,000 clones, roughly 82% of them seen once, and the ten largest clones take over 13%. This CDR3 is built from 15 residues. Germline lookup yields CDR1 SGHTA and CDR2 FQGNSA. V dropped 6 bases and J dropped 4; count of bases not matched to a gene: 10. This receptor was identified in a man in his fifties in good health. The gene calls are TRBV7-2 and TRBJ2-7, with 9 nucleotides matching TRBD2. The sample comprised blood. CDR3 sequence reads: CASRTDPLAGYEQYF. DNA of the CDR3: TGTGCCAGCAGAACCGACCCCCTAGCGGGGTACGAGCAGTACTTC.